This T cell receptor beta chain was sequenced in a study of CD8+CD57+ T cells in acquired aplastic anemia. The overall study: The DNA of sorted CD4+ and CD8+ cells averaged around 3 ug. Study-wide points: Any difference that existed in CD8+ Simpson's diversity between patients and controls was not significant. Overlapping CD8+ CDR3 repertoires of patients and controls contained under 35 shared sequences.

The study profiled TCR beta VDJ and CDR3 using genomic DNA as template. TCRdb re-called the reads through MiXCR, storing one row per CDR3 protein. The top ten hold more than 45% of the sample, which has about 190,000 distinct CDR3 sequences, around 66% seen once. This clonotype was counted between two and nine times. The antigen is undetermined. Germline CDR1 SNHLY, CDR2 FYNNEI. This CDR3 is built from 14 residues. Trimming left V 2 bases short and J 4 bases short, with 11 bases between. The sample consisted of sorted CD4+, CD8+, or CD8+CD57+ T cells (not recorded which) from PBMCs. The clonotype was recovered from a human donor with severe aplastic anemia or a healthy control (not recorded which). This chain links TRBV2 with TRBJ1-1, with a possible D match to TRBD1 (6 bases). As DNA, the CDR3 is TGTGCCAGCAGTGAAAACAGGGAAATCACTGAAGCTTTCTTT. This sequence encodes CASSENREITEAFF.